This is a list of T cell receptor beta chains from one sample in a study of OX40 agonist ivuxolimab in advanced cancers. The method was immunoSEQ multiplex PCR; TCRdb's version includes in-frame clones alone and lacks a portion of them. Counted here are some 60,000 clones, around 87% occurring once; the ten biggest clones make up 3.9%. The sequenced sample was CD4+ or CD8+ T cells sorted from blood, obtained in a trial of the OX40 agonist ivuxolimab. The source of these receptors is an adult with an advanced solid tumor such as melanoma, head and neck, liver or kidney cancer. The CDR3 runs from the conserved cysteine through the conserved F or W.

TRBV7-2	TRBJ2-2	CASSLAGVPGELFF
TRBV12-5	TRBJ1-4	CASGSLRGQGEKLFF
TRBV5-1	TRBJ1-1	CASSLSTSGRTEAFF
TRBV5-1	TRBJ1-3	CASSLGQGVPGNTIYF
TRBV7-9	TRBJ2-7	CASSSTGASYEQYF
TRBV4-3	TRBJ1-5	CASSQNLDGGVPQHF
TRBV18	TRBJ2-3	CASSPQGQGPTDTQYF
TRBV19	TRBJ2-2	CASSIGPSAGELFF
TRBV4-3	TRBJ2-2	CASSLKWDSGELFF
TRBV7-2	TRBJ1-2	CASRNRDYGYTF
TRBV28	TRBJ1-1	CASSGTRTEAFF
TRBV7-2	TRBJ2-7	CASSLGTLEQYF
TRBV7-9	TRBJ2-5	CASSARDEQETQYF
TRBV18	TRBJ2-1	CASSPRVTGGNEQFF
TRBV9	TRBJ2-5	CASSAAGSSGGAQETQYF
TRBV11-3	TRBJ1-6	CASSLRGSVFGPNNSPLHF
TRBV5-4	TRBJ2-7	CASSLPLDSTYEQYF
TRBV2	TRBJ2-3	CAVLSRGVGDTQYF
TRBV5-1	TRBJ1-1	CASSFGGLGANTEAFF
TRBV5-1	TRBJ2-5	CASSSYSGGPQGTQYF
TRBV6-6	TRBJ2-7	CASSSPTYEQYF
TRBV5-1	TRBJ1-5	CASSQSGADQPQHF
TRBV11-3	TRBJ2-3	CASSQDPGQDSTDTQYF
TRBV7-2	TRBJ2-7	CASSFDGAYYEQYF
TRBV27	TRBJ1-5	CASSLDPFLNQPQHF
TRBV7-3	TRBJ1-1	CASSLVGARGATEAFF
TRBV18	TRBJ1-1	CASSPSAGRATEAFF
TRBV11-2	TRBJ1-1	CASSFPNVGGDTEAFF
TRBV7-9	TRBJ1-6	CASSPGTSLNSPLHF
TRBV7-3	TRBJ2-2	CASSLTAGQSGTGELFF
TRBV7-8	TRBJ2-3	CASSLVTIPDTQYF
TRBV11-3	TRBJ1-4	CASSLAFGTDNEKLFF
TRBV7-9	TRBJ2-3	CASSLDRGTDTQYF
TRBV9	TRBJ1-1	CASSVVDGGTEAFF